Listed below are T cell receptor beta chains from one sample, sequenced in a study of cytomegalovirus exposure and HLA in healthy donors. The assay was immunoSEQ multiplex PCR, and TCRdb's table has in-frame clones only and misses some. The sample includes about 92,000 clones, under 80% of them seen just once. The sample consisted of PBMCs. The receptors were gathered from a man aged 50-59 years in good health and CMV-seropositive. The CDR3 runs from the conserved cysteine through the conserved F or W. The D gene is left open where the match is weak. The listing skips clone size in some rows; elsewhere it reads once, few, many or a size class.

V gene,D gene,clone size,CDR3 length,J gene,CDR3 DNA,CDR3 protein
TRBV7-9,NA,few,11,TRBJ2-3,TGTGCCAGCAGCTTAACAAATACGCAGTATTTT,CASSLTNTQYF
TRBV19,NA,NA,13,TRBJ1-4,TGTGCCAGTAGCCTCCGGAGTAATGAAAAACTGTTTTTT,CASSLRSNEKLFF
TRBV5-1,TRBD1,few,20,TRBJ2-4,TGCGCCAGCAGCTTGGCCTCCGGGACAGGGGAACGACTAGCCAAAAACATTCAGTACTTC,CASSLASGTGERLAKNIQYF
TRBV6-1,NA,NA,12,TRBJ2-2,TGTGCCAGCAGTCCCCTTACCGGGGAGCTGTTTTTT,CASSPLTGELFF
TRBV7-9,NA,few,13,TRBJ1-3,TGTGCCAGCAGTCAGGGGTTTGGAAACACCATATATTTT,CASSQGFGNTIYF
TRBV2,TRBD1,NA,13,TRBJ1-1,TGTGCCAGGGGAGGACAGGGTGGCACTGAAGCTTTCTTT,CARGGQGGTEAFF
TRBV5-6,NA,NA,15,TRBJ2-7,TGTGCCAGCAGCTTGTCTGGACAGCCCTCCTACGAGCAGTACTTC,CASSLSGQPSYEQYF
TRBV19,TRBD1,NA,15,TRBJ2-5,TGTGCCAGTAGTGAAGGGGACAGGGCGATGGAGACCCAGTACTTC,CASSEGDRAMETQYF
TRBV7-3,NA,NA,13,TRBJ1-3,TGTGCCAGCAGCCAGGGGATTTTAAACACCATATATTTT,CASSQGILNTIYF
TRBV6-1,TRBD2,NA,13,TRBJ2-7,TGTGCCAGCAGTGAATGGGGGGGTTACGAGCAGTACTTC,CASSEWGGYEQYF
TRBV5-4,NA,few,15,TRBJ2-2,TGTGCCAGCAGCTTGGTTATCGCGAACACCGGGGAGCTGTTTTTT,CASSLVIANTGELFF
TRBV5-1,NA,few,13,TRBJ1-1,TGCGCCAGCAGCTTGGGAGGGAACACTGAAGCTTTCTTT,CASSLGGNTEAFF
TRBV5-1,TRBD1,NA,14,TRBJ2-3,TGCGCCAGCAGGAGGGGGACAGCCACAGATACGCAGTATTTT,CASRRGTATDTQYF
TRBV19,NA,NA,14,TRBJ2-7,TGTGCCAGTAGTATAGGAGGGGGGGCGTACGAGCAGTACTTC,CASSIGGGAYEQYF
TRBV28,TRBD1,NA,15,TRBJ1-1,TGTGCCAGCAGTCCTCAGCCGACAGGGATCACTGAAGCTTTCTTT,CASSPQPTGITEAFF
TRBV7-3,TRBD2,NA,14,TRBJ2-2,TGTGCCAGCAGAGCGGGGGGGCAGACCGGGGAGCTGTTTTTT,CASRAGGQTGELFF
TRBV20-1,NA,NA,11,TRBJ2-1,TGCCGCCTGGCCCAGTACAATGAGCAGTTCTTC,CRLAQYNEQFF
TRBV19,NA,NA,15,TRBJ1-5,TGTGCCAGTAGCCCACAGAGCTTTAGCAATCAGCCCCAGCATTTT,CASSPQSFSNQPQHF
TRBV19,NA,NA,13,TRBJ2-7,TGTGCCAGTAGTGCCTCACAGGGCTACGAGCAGTACTTC,CASSASQGYEQYF
TRBV5-8,NA,NA,12,TRBJ2-7,TGTGCCACCTCGGTCCGGGGATACGAGCAGTACTTC,CATSVRGYEQYF
TRBV18,TRBD1,NA,12,TRBJ2-1,TGTGCCAGCTCACCCCGGGACAGGGGACAGTTCTTC,CASSPRDRGQFF
TRBV5-6,TRBD1,NA,14,TRBJ1-1,TGTGCCAGCAGCACTGGACAGGGTCTGCCTGAAGCTTTCTTT,CASSTGQGLPEAFF
TRBV7-2,TRBD2,NA,15,TRBJ2-3,TGTGCCAGCACCTTAGCGGGGGGGCAAGCAGATACGCAGTATTTT,CASTLAGGQADTQYF
TRBV6-6,NA,NA,14,TRBJ1-1,TGTGCCAGCAGTTACTCCATTTCGAACACTGAAGCTTTCTTT,CASSYSISNTEAFF
TRBV28,NA,NA,13,TRBJ2-1,TGTGCCAGCAAACGTCCCTGGGGCGATGAGCAGTTCTTC,CASKRPWGDEQFF
TRBV7-7,TRBD1,NA,15,TRBJ1-2,TGTGCCAGCAGCCTCCTGGACAGGGGAAGAGATGGCTACACCTTC,CASSLLDRGRDGYTF
TRBV15,NA,NA,14,TRBJ2-7,TGTGCCACCAGCAGAGACCTAGACGACTACGAGCAGTACTTC,CATSRDLDDYEQYF
TRBV5-4,NA,once,14,TRBJ1-1,TGTGCCAGCAGCGGATCAGGAGGGAACACTGAAGCTTTCTTT,CASSGSGGNTEAFF
TRBV7-8,NA,NA,13,TRBJ1-2,TGTGCCAGCAGCTTAGCGCAGGGTTATGGCTACACCTTC,CASSLAQGYGYTF
TRBV5-4,TRBD1,NA,16,TRBJ1-1,TGTGCCAGCAGCTTGTTGGGACAGGGAAGAGAGACTGAAGCTTTCTTT,CASSLLGQGRETEAFF
TRBV5-1,NA,NA,15,TRBJ2-2,TGCGCCAGCAGCTTGGAGGGGGCGAACACCGGGGAGCTGTTTTTT,CASSLEGANTGELFF
TRBV30,NA,NA,15,TRBJ1-4,TGTGCCTGGAGTCCAACCGGGCGAGGGTATGAAAAACTGTTTTTT,CAWSPTGRGYEKLFF
TRBV7-9,TRBD1,once,14,TRBJ1-2,TGTGCCAGCAGCTTCTCGGACAGGGTAGGTGGCTACACCTTC,CASSFSDRVGGYTF
TRBV6-1,TRBD1,NA,14,TRBJ2-5,TGTGCCAGCCCGGTTGGGACAGTCCAAGAGACCCAGTACTTC,CASPVGTVQETQYF
TRBV5-5,TRBD1,NA,15,TRBJ1-5,TGTGCCAGCAGCTGGGGCACAGGGGACAATCAGCCCCAGCATTTT,CASSWGTGDNQPQHF
TRBV9,TRBD1,NA,14,TRBJ1-5,TGTGCCAGCAGCTATACAGGGGGCAATCAGCCCCAGCATTTT,CASSYTGGNQPQHF
TRBV28,NA,NA,14,TRBJ2-3,TGTGCCAGCAGTTTCTTGTCAGGCACAGATACGCAGTATTTT,CASSFLSGTDTQYF
TRBV4-3,NA,few,16,TRBJ1-5,TGCGCCAGCAGCCACGCGCCAGGGAATAGCAATCAGCCCCAGCATTTT,CASSHAPGNSNQPQHF
TRBV4-2,TRBD2,NA,16,TRBJ2-5,TGTGCCAGCAGCCAAGGACTAGCGGGGGTAGGGGAGACCCAGTACTTC,CASSQGLAGVGETQYF
TRBV19,NA,NA,17,TRBJ1-1,TGTGCCAGTAGTCTCAGCCCATACAGGGACCCGAACACTGAAGCTTTCTTT,CASSLSPYRDPNTEAFF
TRBV7-9,TRBD2,few,13,TRBJ2-2,TGTGCCAGCAGCAGCCTCCAGGGAGGGCAGCTGTTTTTT,CASSSLQGGQLFF
TRBV18,TRBD1,NA,17,TRBJ1-1,TGTGCCAGCTCACCACCGGTGCAGGGGGCGATCGGCACTGAAGCTTTCTTT,CASSPPVQGAIGTEAFF
TRBV4-2,NA,few,13,TRBJ2-3,TGTGCCAGCAGCCCAATGGGGGCGGATACGCAGTATTTT,CASSPMGADTQYF
TRBV30,NA,NA,12,TRBJ2-7,TGTGCCTGGAGTGCCGGGGGAAGCGAGCAGTACTTC,CAWSAGGSEQYF
TRBV27,TRBD2,NA,14,TRBJ2-1,TGTGCCAGCAGGCTAGCGGGGGGGCCAGGTGAGCAGTTCTTC,CASRLAGGPGEQFF
TRBV7-2,TRBD1,NA,14,TRBJ1-5,TGTGCCAGCAGCCCAGGGACAGGGGGTCAGCCCCAGCATTTT,CASSPGTGGQPQHF
TRBV19,NA,few,16,TRBJ2-5,TGTGCCAGTAATACGGGAAAAACAGGGATACAAGAGACCCAGTACTTC,CASNTGKTGIQETQYF
TRBV5-1,TRBD1,NA,15,TRBJ2-7,TGCGCCAGCAGCTTGGCCTCACAGGGGATCTACGAGCAGTACTTC,CASSLASQGIYEQYF
TRBV7-9,TRBD2,NA,18,TRBJ2-5,TGTTCCAGCAGCTTACTCCTCACTAGCGGGAGGTACCAAGAGACCCAGTACTTC,CSSSLLLTSGRYQETQYF